This TCR beta chain appears in the sequencing data of a study of blood T cells in healthy people across ages. Study-level information: The template switching approach captured approximately one barcoded beta molecule for every two T cells.

The authors ran a second PCR of roughly 6 to 12 cycles using a sample-barcoded 5' primer and a J-beta primer mix. TCRdb re-called the 5' RACE reads through MiXCR, storing one row per CDR3 protein. The data hold about 1,400,000 distinct CDR3 sequences, with approximately 59% observed a single time. Note on this clonotype: As yet, its antigen is unknown.

Regarding the study as a whole: Investigators viewed diversity estimates from one million T cells as underestimates, the study reported. Higher diversity, along with more naive CD4+ cells, distinguished long-lived donors from aged donors. Per million T cells, TCR beta diversity dropped roughly linearly as age increased.

The sample comprised blood. This receptor was taken from a man in his late teens or twenties in good health.

The CDR3 nucleotides read TGCGCCAGCAGCGACACCGGGACAGCGAACACTGAAGCTTTCTTT. Its protein is CASSDTGTANTEAFF. The chain has TRBV4-1 and TRBJ1-1, with 7 nucleotides matching TRBD1. The CDR3 consists of 15 residues. J was trimmed by 1 base and V by 5 bases; bases with no gene match: 7. Germline V lookup: CDR1 MGHRA, CDR2 YSYEKL.